Shown below are 28 T cell receptor beta chains from a single sample sequenced in a study of T cells in Graves' hyperthyroidism and ophthalmopathy. TCR beta CDR3 region amplification was performed from RNA transcripts. An initial round of RT-PCR targeting the TCR CDR3 relied on the HTBI primer set. TCRdb re-called the multiplex PCR reads through MiXCR, storing one row per CDR3 protein. Here the sample spans hundreds of thousands of distinct CDR3 sequences, roughly 14% being singletons. Source material: blood. All receptors derive from a man younger than 35 with Graves' ophthalmopathy.

The CDR3 region is CASRNSPTGELFF. In DNA, the CDR3 is TGCGCCAGCAGAAACAGCCCCACCGGGGAGCTGTTTTTT. The gene calls are TRBV10-1 and TRBJ2-2, with no clear D. CDR3 length: 13 residues. Trimming pared 6 bases from V and 4 bases from J, leaving 9 bases between. CDR1 and CDR2 from the germline V gene are WNHNN and SYGVQD (reference sequence).

This clonotype was seen repeatedly, ten times or more. One end of the junction fails to match germline, which may point to a read error. CDR3 DNA sequence: TGTGCTAGCAGCTGGGACCCGCACAATGAGCAGTTCTTC. It encodes CASSWDPHNEQFF. The chain has TRBV7-7 and TRBJ2-1, with D tentatively TRBD1 or TRBD2 (5 bases each). Germline values: CDR1 SSHAT, CDR2 FNYEAQ (reference sequence). The CDR3 spans 13 residues.

As to this clonotype: A much larger clone differs by one base, so this may be a read error. The chain recombines TRBV30 with TRBJ2-3; a possible D gene is TRBD1 (6 bases). The CDR3 extends over 15 amino acids. Per the germline V gene, CDR1 is GTSNPN and CDR2 is SVGIG (reference sequence). V was cut by 2 bases and J by 0 bases, with 12 bases left in between. The CDR3 region is CAWSLGDRSTDTQYF. The CDR3, as DNA: TGTGCCTGGAGTCTTGGTGACAGGAGCACAGATACGCAGTATTTT.

This clonotype was counted at least ten times. The V and J genes are TRBV7-9 and TRBJ2-5; D not certain. The CDR3 spans 15 residues. From germline, CDR1 is SEHNR and CDR2 FQNEAQ (reference sequence). V was pared by 0 bases and J by 4 bases, with 12 bases between. The CDR3 protein is CASSLAKRAGETQYF. In DNA form, the CDR3 reads TGTGCCAGCAGCTTAGCAAAACGGGCAGGAGAGACCCAGTACTTC.

CDR3 in amino acids: CAWNRGTGGVQPQHF. The CDR3 DNA sequence: TGTGCCTGGAATCGGGGGACAGGGGGCGTTCAGCCCCAGCATTTT. This sequence joins TRBV30 and TRBJ1-5, with 12 bases identical to TRBD1. V was clipped by 4 bases and J by 6 bases; unmatched bases: 7. Germline loops: CDR1 GTSNPN, CDR2 SVGIG (reference sequence). This CDR3 is 15 amino acids long.

V is TRBV19 and J is TRBJ2-5; D is perhaps TRBD2 (5 bases). V lost 3 bases to trimming and J lost 5 bases, with 10 bases between them. Germline CDR1 is LNHDA and CDR2 is SQIVND (reference sequence). The CDR3 has 13 amino acids. Here the CDR3 DNA reads TGTGCCAGTAGTATTACGGGGATGGAGACCCAGTACTTC. This codes for CASSITGMETQYF.

There are many counts of this clonotype. The chain is built from TRBV12-3 or TRBV12-4 and TRBJ2-5; D is ambiguous. V was trimmed by 10 bases and J by 0 bases, leaving 15 bases between them. This CDR3 comprises 14 residues. The CDR3 region is CATLQGGYQETQYF. CDR3 DNA sequence: TGTGCCACCCTTCAAGGCGGCTACCAAGAGACCCAGTACTTC.

Many counts were recorded for this clonotype. The V call is TRBV4-2, the J call TRBJ2-7; TRBD2 matches at 7 bases. The V segment lost 3 bases and the J segment 1 base; nucleotides outside the gene matches: 6. This CDR3 has 15 residues. Germline CDR1 is LGHNA and CDR2 is YNFKEQ. The CDR3 loop reads CASSHSSGLSYEQYF. CDR3 DNA sequence: TGTGCCAGCAGCCATTCTAGCGGCCTTTCCTACGAGCAGTACTTC.

This clonotype was recorded many times. This chain connects TRBV6-1 to TRBJ2-3, with 9 bases that match TRBD1. Germline CDR1 and CDR2: MNHNS and SASEGT. The CDR3 has 17 amino acids. Trimming cost V 8 bases and J 0 bases; bases outside gene matches: 12. The CDR3 protein is CASVTVGQGLSTDTQYF. The CDR3 DNA follows: TGTGCCAGCGTTACCGTGGGACAGGGACTCAGCACAGATACGCAGTATTTT.

This clonotype has ten or more counts. The V call is TRBV20-1, the J call TRBJ2-1; possibly TRBD2 for D (6 bases). Germline V gene sequence: CDR1 DFQATT, CDR2 SNEGSKA (reference sequence). This CDR3 is built from 20 residues. V was clipped by 5 bases and J by 0 bases, with 29 bases between them. CDR3 nucleotide sequence: TGCAGTGCTCTACACCCTACTTCGGGTAGCGGAAGTCACTCCTACAATGAGCAGTTCTTC. It translates to CSALHPTSGSGSHSYNEQFF.

This chain connects TRBV7-9 to TRBJ1-6, with 10 bases lining up with TRBD1. Germline CDR1 and CDR2: SEHNR and FQNEAQ (reference sequence). CDR3 length: 16 residues. J lost 5 bases, V lost 4 bases, and 5 bases had no gene match. The CDR3, as DNA: TGTGCCAGCAGCTCACCGACAGGGGGCAATAATTCACCCCTCCACTTT. Its protein is CASSSPTGGNNSPLHF.

This clonotype occurred many times. The chain uses TRBV20-1 and TRBJ1-5; D remains unclear. Germline loops: CDR1 DFQATT, CDR2 SNEGSKA (reference sequence). Trimming stripped 0 bases from V and 0 bases from J, with 21 bases between. This CDR3 has 19 amino acids. CDR3 amino acids: CSARDPRANRRYSNQPQHF. The CDR3 nucleotides read TGCAGTGCTAGAGATCCCCGAGCCAACCGGCGATATAGCAATCAGCCCCAGCATTTT.

This clonotype was found many times. The J gene is TRBJ2-2, the V gene TRBV5-4; D uncertain. V was trimmed by 1 base and J by 6 bases, leaving 13 bases between them. Germline V lookup: CDR1 SGHNT, CDR2 YYREEE (reference sequence). The CDR3 covers 15 residues. CDR3 DNA sequence: TGTGCCAGCAGCTTGTATGCGACCCAAGCCGGGGAGCTGTTTTTT. Protein product: CASSLYATQAGELFF. Full variable domain (missing parts from reference TRBV5-4 and TRBJ2-2): ETGVTQSPTHLIKTRGQQVTLRCSSQSGHNTVSWYQQALGQGPQFIFQYYREEENGRGNFPPRFSGLQFPNYSSELNVNALELDDSALYLCASSLYATQAGELFFGEGSRLTVL.

For the CDR3, the DNA is TGTGCCAGCAGCGTAACTCCGGGACAGGGCTATGGCTACACCTTC. This translates into CASSVTPGQGYGYTF. This sequence joins TRBV9 and TRBJ1-2, with 9 bases that match TRBD1. Germline V gives CDR1 SGDLS, CDR2 YYNGEE. This CDR3 has 15 amino acids. The trim removed 1 base at V and 4 bases at J, leaving 5 bases unmatched.

The chain carries TRBV29-1 and TRBJ2-5; D gene ambiguous. The V gene's germline CDR1 is SQVTM and CDR2 ANQGSEA. Trimming took 6 bases from V and 5 from J, leaving 16 bases between them. The CDR3 loop spans 13 amino acids. The CDR3: CSVAARLAETQYF. The CDR3 DNA sequence: TGCAGCGTCGCGGCCAGGTTGGCGGAGACCCAGTACTTC.

This clonotype showed up just a few times. This rearrangement joins TRBV4-1 to TRBJ2-1; 9 bases map to TRBD2. Germline loops: CDR1 MGHRA, CDR2 YSYEKL. With 0 bases clipped from V and 7 bases from J, the junction kept 7 bases outside the gene matches. This CDR3 contains 16 residues. CDR3 sequence: CASSQDGTSLINEQFF. The CDR3 DNA reads as TGCGCCAGCAGCCAAGACGGGACTAGCCTCATAAATGAGCAGTTCTTC.

The chain recombines TRBV30 with TRBJ1-1; unclear D gene. In germline, CDR1 is GTSNPN, CDR2 SVGIG (reference sequence). This CDR3 region has 12 residues. Trimming removed 3 bases at V and 0 bases at J, with 5 bases between. The CDR3 protein is CAWRRLNTEAFF. CDR3 DNA: TGTGCCTGGAGGAGGTTGAACACTGAAGCTTTCTTT.

At least ten counts were recorded for this clonotype. The rearrangement joins TRBV5-4 to TRBJ1-2; D gene uncertain. Trimming removed 4 bases at V and 5 bases at J, with 15 bases between. There are 14 residues in the CDR3. Germline CDR1 SGHNT, CDR2 YYREEE (reference sequence). The CDR3 reads CASSTPQVGYGYTF. CDR3 nucleotide sequence: TGTGCCAGCAGCACGCCCCAGGTGGGGTATGGCTACACCTTC.

Points on this clonotype: One junction end does not reproduce the germline sequence, and a read error may be involved. J is TRBJ2-3 and V is TRBV5-1, with 10 bases that match TRBD2. Per the germline V gene, CDR1 is SGHRS and CDR2 is YFSETQ. The CDR3 is 17 residues long. CDR3 sequence: CASRLGNGLAGTDTQYF. The CDR3 bases are TGCGCCAGCAGGTTGGGCAACGGACTAGCGGGCACAGATACGCAGTATTTT.

This clonotype was recorded many times. The chain links TRBV20-1 to TRBJ2-7, with TRBD1 matching over 8 bases. The CDR3 runs 15 residues. Trimming removed 3 bases from V and 2 bases from J; junction bases left unmatched: 9. Germline CDR1 DFQATT, CDR2 SNEGSKA (reference sequence). For the CDR3, the DNA is TGCAGTGCTAGTTACTGGAGGACAGGGACCTACGAGCAGTACTTC. This gives the protein CSASYWRTGTYEQYF.

This clonotype was counted many times. As DNA, the CDR3 is TGTGCCAGCAGAGCAGCCCCGGGACAGGGATCCTATGGCTACACCTTC. This translates into CASRAAPGQGSYGYTF. The rearrangement links TRBV12-3 or TRBV12-4 to TRBJ1-2; 9 bases line up with TRBD1. The CDR3 is 16 amino acids. J was trimmed by 4 bases and V by 6 bases; bases with no gene match: 12.

This clonotype was seen at least ten times. The chain combines TRBV13 with TRBJ2-5, with D perhaps TRBD2 (6 bases). V shed 6 bases and J shed 2 bases, with 13 bases lying between them. CDR3 length: 14 amino acids. CDR1 PRHDT and CDR2 FYEKMQ come from the germline V gene (reference sequence). CDR3 loop: CASRRAGWQETQYF. CDR3 in DNA: TGTGCCAGCAGGCGGGCGGGGTGGCAAGAGACCCAGTACTTC.

The rearrangement uses TRBV20-1 and TRBJ1-3; no clear D. V was cut by 0 bases and J by 9 bases, with 18 bases left in between. CDR3 length equals 15 residues. CDR1 and CDR2 from the germline V gene are DFQATT and SNEGSKA (reference sequence). The CDR3 DNA reads as TGCAGTGCTAGAGATGGTGAATACGTACAACGCACCATATATTTT. It specifies CSARDGEYVQRTIYF.

CDR3 amino acids: CASSLFATPRNQPQHF. Written as DNA, the CDR3 is TGTGCCAGCAGTTTATTCGCCACACCTCGCAATCAGCCCCAGCATTTT. The chain has TRBV27 and TRBJ1-5, with unresolved D. CDR3 length: 16 residues. Germline values: CDR1 MNHEY, CDR2 SMNVEV (reference sequence). With 1 base removed from V and 2 bases from J, the gap between germline ends came to 12 bases.

This rearrangement joins TRBV19 to TRBJ1-4; 7 bases map to TRBD1. CDR1 is LNHDA, CDR2 SQIVND, per germline (reference sequence). V was pared by 7 bases and J by 8 bases, with 7 bases of the junction left unmatched. This CDR3 is built from 13 residues. The CDR3 sequence: CASTRDRGEKLFF. CDR3 DNA sequence: TGTGCCAGTACGCGGGACAGAGGGGAAAAACTGTTTTTT. Combining the CDR3 with reference TRBV19 and TRBJ1-4 gives the whole variable domain DGGITQSPKYLFRKEGQNVTLSCEQNLNHDAMYWYRQDPGQGLRLIYYSQIVNDFQKGDIAEGYSVSREKKESFPLTVTSAQKNPTAFYLCASTRDRGEKLFFGSGTQLSVL.

The chain links TRBV18 to TRBJ1-4, with D perhaps TRBD1 (6 bases). Germline CDR1 and CDR2: KGHSH and LQKENI. The CDR3 contains 15 residues. V was pared by 5 bases and J by 3 bases, with 13 bases between. CDR3 sequence (DNA): TGTGCCAGCTCAATACAGGGCTCGGCTAATGAAAAACTGTTTTTT. Translation gives CASSIQGSANEKLFF.

A few counts support this clonotype. The V and J genes are TRBV6-1 and TRBJ1-3, with D uncertain. There are 15 residues in the CDR3. Trimming took off 2 bases at V and 8 bases at J, with 16 bases between the two ends. In germline, CDR1 is MNHNS, CDR2 SASEGT. CDR3 sequence reads: CASSEFDPELHTIYF. DNA of the CDR3: TGTGCCAGCAGTGAATTCGACCCGGAGTTACACACCATATATTTT.

This CDR3 is CASSTSSNQETQYF. CDR3 bases: TGTGCCAGCAGCACCTCTAGCAACCAAGAGACCCAGTACTTC. This chain uses TRBV9 with TRBJ2-5, with a tentative D call TRBD2 (5 bases). Germline V lookup: CDR1 SGDLS, CDR2 YYNGEE. V shed 4 bases and J shed 0 bases, with 10 bases lying between them. This CDR3 has 14 amino acids.